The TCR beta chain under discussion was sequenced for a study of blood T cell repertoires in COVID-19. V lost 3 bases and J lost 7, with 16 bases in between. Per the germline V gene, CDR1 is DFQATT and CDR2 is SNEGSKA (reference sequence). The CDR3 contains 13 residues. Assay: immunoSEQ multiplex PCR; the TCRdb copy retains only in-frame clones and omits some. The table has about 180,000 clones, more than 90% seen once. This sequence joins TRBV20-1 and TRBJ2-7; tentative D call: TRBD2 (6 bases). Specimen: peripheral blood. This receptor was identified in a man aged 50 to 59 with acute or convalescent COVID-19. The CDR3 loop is CSASVPGVGEQYF. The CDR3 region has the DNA TGCAGTGCTAGTGTCCCGGGAGTAGGAGAGCAGTACTTC.